The clone carrying this TCR beta chain was found many times. The sample is drawn from a study of molecular identifiers for immune sequencing clone quantification. MiXCR, run by TCRdb on the PCR reads, gives a single entry per CDR3 protein. This table has over 600,000 distinct CDR3 sequences, 20% appearing once. Germline CDR1 is LGHNA and CDR2 is YSLEER. With 3 bases removed from V and 3 bases from J, the gap between germline ends came to 14 bases. The CDR3 sequence is 15 residues long. The chain uses TRBV4-3 and TRBJ1-2; D not resolved. Sequencing was performed on naive CD8+ T cells from blood, with Jurkat cell RNA spiked in. Subset meaning: FACS-sorted CD8+CD4-CCR7+CD45RA+ naive T cells. The clonotype originates from a human donor in good health. Some libraries in this study had Jurkat cell RNA spiked in. The DNA for the CDR3 is TGCGCCAGCAGCCAGCTAATCCACCCCCACTATGGCTACACCTTC. This gives the protein CASSQLIHPHYGYTF.